This T cell receptor (beta chain) was identified during a study of blood T cell repertoires in COVID-19. Overall study: Acute and convalescent COVID-19 specimens originated in the United States, Italy and Spain.

The CDR3 totals 13 residues. Per germline, CDR1 SGHDT and CDR2 YYEEEE. Trimming took off 3 bases at V and 4 bases at J, with 10 bases between the two ends. This clone was seen a few times. In the authors' methods: For nucleated cells, counts were estimated from reference gene primer amplification. Produced via immunoSEQ multiplex PCR; TCRdb's table is partial and in-frame only. V, J and clone size were drawn from that table, and D and trimming were deduced from the DNA. The table has tens of thousands of clones, approximately 87% seen once. The sequencing sample was made of peripheral blood. The chain employs TRBV5-6 and TRBJ1-2; tentative D call: TRBD1 (6 bases). This TCR was sampled from a human donor with acute or convalescent COVID-19. The donor label of this sample is uncertain. The CDR3 is CASSSGQPYGYTF. The CDR3 DNA sequence: TGTGCCAGCAGCTCTGGACAGCCCTATGGCTACACCTTC.